The 4 T cell receptor beta chains below come from one sample, sequenced in a study of Graves' ophthalmopathy and Graves' hyperthyroidism. The study amplified TCR beta CDR3 regions using RNA transcripts. An opening RT-PCR round employed HTBI primers and preceded a second-round multiplex PCR. TCRdb itself ran the multiplex PCR reads through MiXCR, one entry per CDR3 protein. The table includes 400,000 to 450,000 distinct CDR3 sequences, around 21% detected once. Input material: peripheral blood. The source is a woman between 18 and 29 years old with stable Graves' hyperthyroidism.

This clonotype was picked up many times. The rearrangement links TRBV20-1 to TRBJ2-7; 7 nucleotides line up with TRBD2. From germline, CDR1 is DFQATT and CDR2 SNEGSKA (reference sequence). The CDR3 covers 12 residues. The trim removed 5 bases at V and 4 bases at J, leaving 5 bases unmatched. The CDR3 region is CSAERDMYEQYF. The CDR3 bases are TGCAGTGCTGAGCGGGATATGTACGAGCAGTACTTC.

The chain is built from TRBV18 and TRBJ1-5, with TRBD1 matching 8 bases. Germline CDR1 is KGHSH and CDR2 is LQKENI. The CDR3 has 18 residues. The J segment lost 4 bases and the V segment lost 0 bases, leaving 11 bases of the junction unmatched. The CDR3 protein is CASSPPRTGQRGNQPQHF. CDR3 sequence (DNA): TGTGCCAGCTCACCACCGAGGACAGGGCAACGGGGAAATCAGCCCCAGCATTTT.

This clonotype occurred a few times. The J gene is TRBJ2-1, the V gene TRBV6-5; 8 bases align to TRBD2. Germline trimming cut 4 bases from V and 7 bases from J; bases unmatched to any gene: 9. Germline V gene data show CDR1 as MNHEY and CDR2 as SVGAGI. The CDR3 consists of 15 residues. The CDR3 bases are TGTGCCAGCAGTTTAACGGGAGGGGTGAGGAATGAGCAGTTCTTC. Amino acid sequence: CASSLTGGVRNEQFF.

Concerning this clonotype itself: A read error may be the cause here, since a much bigger clone is one base away. The chain combines TRBV19 with TRBJ1-1; no clear D. The CDR3 covers 12 residues. The V gene's germline CDR1 is LNHDA and CDR2 SQIVND (reference sequence). Trimming cost V 3 bases and J 4 bases, with 6 bases left between them. The CDR3 region has the DNA TGTGCCAGTAGTATCCGGCGCACTGAAGCTTTCTTT. Protein sequence: CASSIRRTEAFF. Based on the CDR3 plus reference TRBV19 and TRBJ1-1, the full variable domain is DGGITQSPKYLFRKEGQNVTLSCEQNLNHDAMYWYRQDPGQGLRLIYYSQIVNDFQKGDIAEGYSVSREKKESFPLTVTSAQKNPTAFYLCASSIRRTEAFFGQGTRLTVV.